Presented here are 28 T cell receptor beta chains from one specimen sequenced in a study of blood T cell repertoires in COVID-19. Profiling relied on immunoSEQ multiplex PCR, and the TCRdb table lists in-frame clones only, not all of them. The sample contains over 100,000 clones, roughly 91% of which appear only once. The material sequenced was peripheral blood. The receptors stem from a human donor with acute or convalescent COVID-19. The donor label of this sample is uncertain.

J is TRBJ2-5 and V is TRBV9; tentative D call: TRBD1 (8 bases). Germline loops: CDR1 SGDLS, CDR2 YYNGEE. V shed 3 bases and J shed 0 bases, with 12 bases lying between them. CDR3 length: 15 amino acids. The CDR3 DNA reads TGTGCCAGCAGCGCACAGGGGGGGAACCAAGAGACCCAGTACTTC. Protein: CASSAQGGNQETQYF.

This clone was seen once. This chain links TRBV7-7 with TRBJ2-5; 8 positions agree with TRBD2. Trimming cost V 2 bases and J 1 base; bases outside gene matches: 3. This CDR3 region has 15 residues. In germline, CDR1 is SSHAT, CDR2 FNYEAQ (reference sequence). CDR3 amino acids: CASSLRAGGQETQYF. The CDR3 nucleotides read TGTGCCAGCAGCTTAAGGGCGGGAGGCCAAGAGACCCAGTACTTC.

The chain combines TRBV4-1 with TRBJ2-7; the D gene is possibly TRBD1 (5 bases). This CDR3 is 16 amino acids long. Per germline, CDR1 MGHRA and CDR2 YSYEKL. The V end lost 0 bases, the J end lost 3 bases, and 15 bases lay between the germline ends. CDR3 loop: CASSQDRQQSLYEQYF. The CDR3 bases are TGCGCCAGCAGCCAAGATAGACAGCAGAGCCTCTACGAGCAGTACTTC.

CDR3 residues: CASSLRQGAGVTEAFF. The CDR3 nucleotides are TGTGCCAGCAGCCTCAGACAGGGGGCCGGGGTCACTGAAGCTTTCTTT. The chain links TRBV7-6 to TRBJ1-1, with 10 bases lining up with TRBD1. Germline V gives CDR1 SGHVS, CDR2 FNYEAQ. Trimming took 5 bases from V and 4 from J; bases not matched to a gene: 10. This CDR3 is built from 16 residues.

The V and J genes are TRBV9 and TRBJ2-7; TRBD2 matches at 11 bases. Germline V gene lookup returns CDR1 SGDLS and CDR2 YYNGEE. The J segment lost 2 bases and the V segment lost 3 bases, leaving 10 bases of the junction unmatched. This CDR3 spans 17 amino acids. In DNA form, the CDR3 reads TGTGCCAGCAGCGCAGAGACCGGGACTAGCGGAACCTACGAGCAGTACTTC. Translation: CASSAETGTSGTYEQYF.

The J gene is TRBJ2-3, the V gene TRBV3-1 (or the pseudogene TRBV3-2); 9 nucleotides match TRBD2. Germline assignment: CDR1 LGHDT and CDR2 YNNKEL (reference sequence). The V segment lost 1 base and the J segment 6 bases; nucleotides outside the gene matches: 8. CDR3 length: 16 amino acids. CDR3 sequence reads: CASSQGASGVGDTQYF. CDR3 bases: TGTGCCAGCAGCCAAGGAGCTAGCGGGGTGGGTGATACGCAGTATTTT.

The chain couples TRBV11-2 to TRBJ1-1; 9 positions agree with TRBD1. This CDR3 is 15 amino acids long. The V and J ends lost 5 bases and 5 bases, in that order; junction bases with no gene match: 9. CDR1 is SGHAT, CDR2 FQNNGV, per germline. Written as DNA, the CDR3 is TGTGCCAGCAGCCCTGAACAGGGGGCTAGTACTGAAGCTTTCTTT. Translated, it gives CASSPEQGASTEAFF.

The chain is built from TRBV6-5 and TRBJ1-3; the D is unclear. The length of the CDR3 is 15 residues. Germline V gene lookup returns CDR1 MNHEY and CDR2 SVGAGI. Trimming removed 3 bases from V and 0 bases from J, with 9 bases in between. CDR3 sequence: CASSYNPSSGNTIYF. As DNA, the CDR3 is TGTGCCAGCAGTTATAATCCGAGCTCTGGAAACACCATATATTTT.

This clone was seen only once. The rearrangement joins TRBV24-1 to TRBJ1-2; D is undetermined. CDR1 KGHDR and CDR2 SFDVKD come from the germline V gene. V lost 3 bases, J lost 1 base, and 5 bases lay in between. This CDR3 region has 13 residues. The CDR3 spells CATSDEHNYGYTF. CDR3 DNA: TGTGCCACCAGTGATGAACATAACTATGGCTACACCTTC.

J is TRBJ2-7 and V is TRBV12-5; D is ambiguous. Germline V gene data show CDR1 as LGHNT and CDR2 as FRNRAP. The CDR3 consists of 11 residues. Trimming pared 7 bases from V and 3 bases from J, leaving 7 bases between. The chain's CDR3 is CASVLSYEQYF. The CDR3 coding sequence is TGTGCTAGTGTCCTGAGCTACGAGCAGTACTTC. The full variable domain, with the rest looked up from reference TRBV12-5 and TRBJ2-7, is DARVTQTPRHKVTEMGQEVTMRCQPILGHNTVFWYRQTMMQGLELLAYFRNRAPLDDSGMPKDRFSAEMPDATLATLKIQPSEPRDSAVYFCASVLSYEQYFGPGTRLTVT.

V gene TRBV15 combines with J gene TRBJ2-1, with 7 bases lining up with TRBD2. After removal of 5 bases from V and 0 bases from J, the junction contained 13 bases not matched to a gene. The CDR3 loop spans 18 amino acids. Germline V gives CDR1 LNHNV, CDR2 YYDKDF (reference sequence). The CDR3 DNA sequence: TGTGCCACCAGCTCCCGACCTCCACTAGCGCGCTCCTACAATGAGCAGTTCTTC. This encodes CATSSRPPLARSYNEQFF.

The chain is built from TRBV4-1 and TRBJ1-2, with D possibly being TRBD1 (6 bases). The CDR3 has 14 amino acids. V was trimmed by 3 bases and J by 6 bases, leaving 14 bases between them. In germline, CDR1 is MGHRA, CDR2 YSYEKL. As DNA, the CDR3 is TGCGCCAGCAGCCAGGAACCGGGGGGGCATGGCTACACCTTC. Its protein product is CASSQEPGGHGYTF.

This rearrangement joins TRBV30 to TRBJ1-3, with no clear D. The CDR3 contains 13 residues. The germline V and J ends were trimmed by 3 bases and 0 bases, with 6 bases remaining between them. CDR1 and CDR2 from the germline V gene are GTSNPN and SVGIG (reference sequence). The DNA of the CDR3 is TGTGCCTGGAGGTTTTACTCTGGAAACACCATATATTTT. Its translation is CAWRFYSGNTIYF. The full variable domain, its missing parts supplied by reference TRBV30 and TRBJ1-3, is SQTIHQWPATLVQPVGSPLSLECTVEGTSNPNLYWYRQAAGRGLQLLFYSVGIGQISSEVPQNLSASRPQDRQFILSSKKLLLSDSGFYLCAWRFYSGNTIYFGEGSWLTVV.

The chain uses TRBV11-2 and TRBJ2-5, with a possible D match to TRBD2 (5 bases). V was clipped by 4 bases and J by 5 bases, with 5 bases between them. Per germline, CDR1 SGHAT and CDR2 FQNNGV. CDR3 length equals 11 residues. CDR3 coding DNA: TGTGCCAGCAGCTCTAGCGAGACCCAGTACTTC. Translating gives CASSSSETQYF.

The chain links TRBV28 to TRBJ1-4; 8 nucleotides agree with TRBD1. Germline trimming cut 6 bases from V and 5 bases from J; bases unmatched to any gene: 5. The CDR3 has 14 residues. Germline V gene data show CDR1 as MDHEN and CDR2 as SYDVKM. CDR3 DNA sequence: TGTGCCAGCAGCGCAGGGGGCGCGAATGAAAAACTGTTTTTT. Translating gives CASSAGGANEKLFF. The complete variable domain, with remaining parts taken from reference TRBV28 and TRBJ1-4, reads DVKVTQSSRYLVKRTGEKVFLECVQDMDHENMFWYRQDPGLGLRLIYFSYDVKMKEKGDIPEGYSVSREKKERFSLILESASTNQTSMYLCASSAGGANEKLFFGSGTQLSVL.

A single count supports this clone. The chain is built from TRBV11-1 and TRBJ1-1; 8 bases are a match to TRBD1. In germline, CDR1 is SGHAT, CDR2 FQDESV (reference sequence). V lost 5 bases, J lost 3 bases, and 5 bases stayed unmatched. CDR3 length: 14 residues. CDR3 nucleotides: TGTGCCAGCAGCAAGGACAGGGTATACACTGAAGCTTTCTTT. This translates into CASSKDRVYTEAFF.

The table lists this clone with a count of one. The rearrangement joins TRBV20-1 to TRBJ2-5, with TRBD1 matching over 8 bases. Looked up from germline, CDR1 is DFQATT and CDR2 is SNEGSKA (reference sequence). V was clipped by 3 bases and J by 5 bases; unmatched bases: 5. CDR3 size: 13 residues. The CDR3 spells CSASWTGRETQYF. For the CDR3, the DNA is TGCAGTGCTAGTTGGACAGGGAGGGAGACCCAGTACTTC.

The chain couples TRBV7-2 to TRBJ2-1; TRBD1 agrees at 7 bases. Trimming took 3 bases from V and 9 from J; bases not matched to a gene: 2. Germline V CDR1 and CDR2: SGHTA, FQGNSA. This CDR3 has 12 amino acids. CDR3 bases: TGTGCCAGCAGCTTGGGGACAGCTGAGCAGTTCTTC. It translates to CASSLGTAEQFF.

The CDR3 sequence is CASSFTYGGTNEKLFF. DNA for the CDR3: TGTGCCAGCAGTTTCACATACGGGGGAACTAATGAAAAACTGTTTTTT. The chain links TRBV6-5 to TRBJ1-4; D possibly corresponds to TRBD1 (5 bases). The CDR3 has 16 residues. Trimming removed 4 bases at V and 1 base at J, with 13 bases between. CDR1 MNHEY and CDR2 SVGAGI come from the germline V gene.

The chain links TRBV28 to TRBJ1-3, with TRBD1 matching over 8 bases. CDR3 size: 18 residues. Germline V gene data show CDR1 as MDHEN and CDR2 as SYDVKM. Germline trimming cut 3 bases from V and 2 bases from J; bases unmatched to any gene: 12. The CDR3 nucleotides are TGTGCCAGCAGTTTTAGCGCAGGACAGGGCCTTACTGGAAACACCATATATTTT. It is translated as CASSFSAGQGLTGNTIYF.

This clone has a count of ten or more. DNA of the CDR3: TGTGCCAGCAGCTGGGATGGGACAGCCAACTCCTACGAGCAGTACTTC. It is translated as CASSWDGTANSYEQYF. The V and J genes are TRBV7-9 and TRBJ2-7, with 7 bases fitting TRBD1. The V and J ends lost 4 bases and 0 bases, in that order; junction bases with no gene match: 9. The length of the CDR3 is 16 residues. In germline, CDR1 is SEHNR, CDR2 FQNEAQ (reference sequence).

The genes are TRBV5-1 and TRBJ2-6; possible D gene TRBD2, 5 bases. V was cut by 0 bases and J by 2 bases, with 6 bases left in between. Germline V CDR1 and CDR2: SGHRS, YFSETQ. The CDR3 totals 15 residues. CDR3 nucleotides: TGCGCCAGCAGCTTGGGAGGGACTGGGGCCAACGTCCTGACTTTC. Its protein is CASSLGGTGANVLTF.

The V and J genes are TRBV2 and TRBJ2-2; D is perhaps TRBD1 (5 bases). This CDR3 has 16 residues. The germline CDR1 and CDR2 sequences are SNHLY and FYNNEI. The germline V and J ends were trimmed by 4 bases and 0 bases, with 12 bases remaining between them. The CDR3 loop is CASSVQGRANTGELFF. CDR3 sequence (DNA): TGTGCCAGCAGTGTCCAGGGCAGGGCGAACACCGGGGAGCTGTTTTTT.

V gene TRBV5-1 combines with J gene TRBJ2-1, with 9 bases lining up with TRBD1. V trimming: 0 bases; J trimming: 1 base; junction bases outside the gene matches: 17. The CDR3 is 21 amino acids. Germline loops: CDR1 SGHRS, CDR2 YFSETQ. The CDR3 protein is CASSLGTPGQGNEGSYNEQFF. DNA for the CDR3: TGCGCCAGCAGCTTGGGGACCCCGGGACAGGGAAACGAAGGGTCCTACAATGAGCAGTTCTTC.

The DNA for the CDR3 is TGTGCCAGCAGCTTAAAATACCATCTATCCTACGAGCAGTACTTC. Encoded protein: CASSLKYHLSYEQYF. The chain couples TRBV27 to TRBJ2-7, with D unclear. V lost 6 bases to trimming and J lost 1 base, with 16 bases between them. Germline loops: CDR1 MNHEY, CDR2 SMNVEV (reference sequence). The CDR3 length is 15 residues.

This sequence joins TRBV7-2 and TRBJ2-5; 9 positions agree with TRBD2. CDR3 size: 14 residues. From germline, CDR1 is SGHTA and CDR2 FQGNSA. The junction had 1 base not matched to a gene; V was cut back by 2 bases and J by 3 bases. The CDR3 sequence is CASSLRLAEETQYF. The CDR3 bases are TGTGCCAGCAGCTTAAGACTAGCGGAAGAGACCCAGTACTTC. Full variable domain (rest looked up from reference TRBV7-2 and TRBJ2-5): GAGVSQSPSNKVTEKGKDVELRCDPISGHTALYWYRQSLGQGLEFLIYFQGNSAPDKSGLPSDRFSAERTGGSVSTLTIQRTQQEDSAVYLCASSLRLAEETQYFGPGTRLLVL.

The DNA of the CDR3 is TGTGCCAGCAGTCAGCAGGGGGCAGGCGACTATGGCTACACCTTC. Amino acid sequence: CASSQQGAGDYGYTF. This rearrangement joins TRBV6-5 to TRBJ1-2; 8 bases fit TRBD1. CDR1 is MNHEY and CDR2 is SVGAGI in the germline V gene. The CDR3 spans 15 residues. V was pared by 5 bases and J by 3 bases, with 8 bases of the junction left unmatched.

V is TRBV28 and J is TRBJ1-2; D is ambiguous. Trimming pared 2 bases from V and 3 bases from J, leaving 7 bases between. Germline V gene lookup returns CDR1 MDHEN and CDR2 SYDVKM. The CDR3 sequence is 13 residues long. CDR3 coding DNA: TGTGCCAGCAGTTTAGTACAGCACTATGGCTACACCTTC. Protein sequence: CASSLVQHYGYTF.